These T cell receptor beta chains were read from a single sample in a study of response to subunit inactivated influenza vaccine. One entry per CDR3 protein, called by TCRdb with MiXCR from the RT-PCR reads. This table has some 640,000 distinct CDR3 sequences, roughly 13% appearing once. Material: PBMCs from blood, obtained 14 to 15 days before vaccination. The receptors were sampled from a man aged 45-60 years who received an inactivated influenza vaccine. Each CDR3 is given with its conserved first and last residue. The D gene is left open where the match is weak. Some rows have no size entry. The others give once, few or many, or a class for an expanded clone.

j_gene,abundance,d_gene,v_gene,CDR3aa,CDR3nt
TRBJ1-3,.,.,TRBV5-8,CASSLGTTVGVGNTIYF,TGTGCCAGCAGCTTGGGAACAACAGTGGGCGTTGGAAACACCATATATTTT
TRBJ1-5,few,TRBD1,TRBV25-1,CASSGKQGGQPQHF,TGTGCCAGCAGTGGCAAGCAGGGGGGTCAGCCCCAGCATTTT
TRBJ2-1,.,TRBD2,TRBV20-1,CSARTSGRSGEQFF,TGCAGTGCTCGGACTAGCGGGAGGTCTGGCGAGCAGTTCTTC
TRBJ2-4,.,.,TRBV7-2,CASSPRGPGIQYF,TGTGCCAGCAGCCCACGGGGGCCGGGCATTCAGTACTTC
TRBJ2-2,few,TRBD1,TRBV20-1,CSARDNRGTNTGELFF,TGCAGTGCTAGAGATAACAGGGGGACGAACACCGGGGAGCTGTTTTTT
TRBJ1-2,few,.,TRBV7-2,CASSPIGGGYGYTF,TGTGCCAGCAGCCCCATCGGGGGCGGGTATGGCTACACCTTC
TRBJ2-1,few,.,TRBV4-3,CASSQDRGVDNEQFF,TGCGCCAGCAGCCAAGATCGGGGCGTGGACAATGAGCAGTTCTTC
TRBJ2-1,few,TRBD2,TRBV7-2,CASSLGLAASNEQFF,TGTGCCAGCAGCTTAGGTCTAGCGGCAAGCAATGAGCAGTTCTTC
TRBJ2-5,.,.,TRBV12-3/TRBV12-4,CASSLVELETQYF,TGTGCCAGCAGTTTAGTTGAGTTAGAGACCCAGTACTTC
TRBJ1-3,few,TRBD1,TRBV3-1,CASSRDIGTAGNTIYF,TGTGCCAGCAGCCGAGATATAGGGACAGCTGGAAACACCATATATTTT
TRBJ2-1,.,.,TRBV7-9,CASSLPVIHDEQFF,TGTGCCAGCAGCTTACCGGTAATTCACGATGAGCAGTTCTTC
TRBJ2-7,.,TRBD1,TRBV2,CASSAQGANYEQYF,TGTGCCAGCAGCGCTCAGGGGGCGAACTACGAGCAGTACTTC
TRBJ1-1,.,TRBD1,TRBV20-1,CRPGQGYTEAFF,TGCAGGCCCGGACAGGGGTACACTGAAGCTTTCTTT
TRBJ1-6,.,.,TRBV20-1,CSARSLGGLVPLHF,TGCAGTGCTAGGAGTCTTGGGGGGCTGGTGCCCCTCCACTTT
TRBJ2-5,few,.,TRBV12-3/TRBV12-4,CASSFPQGSQETQYF,TGTGCCAGCAGTTTCCCGCAGGGTTCCCAAGAGACCCAGTACTTC
TRBJ1-2,many,TRBD1,TRBV14,CASSPRTGGGYTF,TGTGCCAGCAGCCCCCGGACAGGGGGAGGCTACACCTTC
TRBJ1-1,few,.,TRBV5-4,CASSSRELTEAFF,TGTGCCAGCAGCTCTAGGGAACTCACTGAAGCTTTCTTT
TRBJ2-3,.,.,TRBV7-2,CASSLWTPLGTDTQYF,TGTGCCAGCAGCTTATGGACCCCGCTGGGCACAGATACGCAGTATTTT
TRBJ1-1,few,.,TRBV7-9,CASSPQTEAFF,TGTGCCAGCAGCCCTCAAACCGAAGCTTTCTTT
TRBJ2-6,few,.,TRBV6-2/TRBV6-3,CASSPGAGIRSGANVLTF,TGTGCCAGCAGCCCGGGCGCAGGGATTCGCTCTGGGGCCAACGTCCTGACTTTC
TRBJ2-2,.,TRBD1,TRBV18,CASSPYPTGSGGELFF,TGTGCCAGCTCACCATATCCGACAGGGTCTGGCGGGGAGCTGTTTTTT
TRBJ1-3,many,TRBD1,TRBV6-5,CASSYGLQGAGNTIYF,TGTGCCAGCAGTTACGGGTTACAGGGGGCTGGAAACACCATATATTTT
TRBJ2-4,.,.,TRBV6-2/TRBV6-3,CASSAYVGTNIQYF,TGTGCCAGCAGTGCCTATGTCGGGACAAACATTCAGTACTTC
TRBJ1-2,few,.,TRBV4-2,CASSQDPSNYGYTF,TGTGCCAGCAGCCAAGATCCCAGCAACTATGGCTACACCTTC
TRBJ2-1,few,TRBD2,TRBV7-9,CASSLWRGGRNEQFF,TGTGCCAGCAGCTTGTGGCGGGGGGGCCGGAATGAGCAGTTCTTC
TRBJ2-7,.,.,TRBV30,CAWSVLSNEQYF,TGTGCCTGGAGTGTACTAAGCAACGAGCAGTACTTC
TRBJ1-2,.,TRBD1,TRBV9,CASSVGQGIGYTF,TGTGCCAGCAGCGTAGGACAGGGAATTGGCTACACCTTC
TRBJ1-1,few,.,TRBV20-1,CSAAGSKAFF,TGCAGTGCCGCAGGGTCGAAAGCTTTCTTT
TRBJ1-1,.,.,TRBV2,CASSEWFEAFF,TGTGCCAGCAGTGAATGGTTTGAAGCTTTCTTT
TRBJ1-1,few,.,TRBV11-2,CASKLAGTPNTEAFF,TGTGCCAGCAAATTGGCGGGGACTCCGAACACTGAAGCTTTCTTT
TRBJ1-1,.,TRBD1,TRBV5-5,CASSGRTGEAFF,TGTGCCAGCAGCGGAAGGACAGGGGAAGCTTTCTTT
TRBJ2-3,few,TRBD2,TRBV6-4,CASSTREADTQYF,TGTGCCAGCAGTACGCGGGAGGCAGATACGCAGTATTTT
TRBJ1-2,.,.,TRBV3-1,CASSQQGRGGYTF,TGTGCCAGCAGCCAACAGGGTCGGGGTGGCTACACCTTC
TRBJ2-1,.,TRBD2,TRBV6-5,CASSFYSGTSGGSHEQFF,TGTGCCAGCAGTTTCTACTCCGGGACTAGCGGGGGAAGCCATGAGCAGTTCTTC
TRBJ2-7,.,.,TRBV10-1,CASSEGGSEQYF,TGCGCCAGCAGTGAGGGGGGGAGCGAGCAGTACTTC
TRBJ1-1,few,.,TRBV29-1,CSVEIWYGNTEAFF,TGCAGCGTTGAAATATGGTACGGCAACACTGAAGCTTTCTTT
TRBJ2-1,few,TRBD2,TRBV5-1,CASSLKRTSGSSYNEQFF,TGCGCCAGCAGCTTAAAAAGGACTAGCGGGAGCTCCTACAATGAGCAGTTCTTC
TRBJ2-7,.,.,TRBV27,CASSLTGQAPYEQYF,TGTGCCAGCAGTTTAACGGGGCAAGCTCCCTACGAGCAGTACTTC
TRBJ2-3,few,TRBD2,TRBV6-4,CASSPSSGGGAGTDTQYF,TGTGCCAGCAGTCCCTCTAGCGGGGGGGGCGCAGGCACAGATACGCAGTATTTT
TRBJ2-5,.,TRBD2,TRBV10-3,CAAKSSGTSGRKQETQYF,TGTGCCGCGAAATCCTCCGGGACTAGCGGGAGGAAGCAAGAGACCCAGTACTTC
TRBJ2-5,many,.,TRBV28,CASSPGTFQETQYF,TGTGCCAGCAGTCCAGGGACTTTCCAAGAGACCCAGTACTTC
TRBJ2-1,.,TRBD2,TRBV4-2,CASSPTSGSRNEQFF,TGTGCCAGCAGCCCGACTAGCGGTTCTCGTAATGAGCAGTTCTTC
TRBJ2-7,.,.,TRBV7-2,CASSLAARAGEQYF,TGTGCCAGCAGCTTAGCGGCTAGGGCGGGCGAGCAGTACTTC
TRBJ2-7,few,TRBD2,TRBV11-2,CASSSSRPRTSGVYEQYF,TGTGCCAGCAGCTCCTCACGACCTCGGACTAGCGGGGTCTACGAGCAGTACTTC
TRBJ1-4,few,.,TRBV7-9,CASSSRSEAEKLFF,TGTGCCAGCAGCTCCAGGAGTGAAGCTGAAAAACTGTTTTTT
TRBJ2-3,many,.,TRBV10-3,CAIHPGIGTDTQYF,TGTGCCATCCACCCAGGGATTGGGACAGATACGCAGTATTTT
TRBJ1-5,few,.,TRBV29-1,CSVGGGSNQPQHF,TGCAGCGTTGGGGGGGGTAGCAATCAGCCCCAGCATTTT
TRBJ2-5,many,.,TRBV7-2,CASSISGLRDKETQYF,TGTGCCAGCAGCATCTCGGGCCTGAGAGACAAAGAGACCCAGTACTTC
TRBJ1-6,few,.,TRBV20-1,CSASDPKEDSPLHF,TGCAGTGCGTCGGACCCTAAGGAGGATTCACCCCTCCACTTT
TRBJ2-3,.,.,TRBV4-3,CASSQRVSSTDTQYF,TGCGCCAGCAGCCAAAGGGTGAGCTCCACAGATACGCAGTATTTT
TRBJ2-3,.,TRBD2,TRBV5-6,CASSSETSGGPTTDTQYF,TGTGCCAGCAGCTCGGAGACTAGCGGGGGGCCGACCACAGATACGCAGTATTTT
TRBJ2-7,.,.,TRBV15,CATSSGGRLSSYEQYF,TGTGCCACCAGCTCTGGGGGCAGGTTGAGCTCCTACGAGCAGTACTTC
TRBJ1-2,few,TRBD1,TRBV29-1,CSADRATYYGYTF,TGCAGCGCGGACAGGGCCACATACTATGGCTACACCTTC
TRBJ2-1,many,.,TRBV5-6,CASSGTASEQFF,TGTGCCAGCAGTGGGACCGCTAGTGAGCAGTTCTTC
TRBJ2-7,.,TRBD2,TRBV20-1,CSARNSGGPSYEQYF,TGCAGTGCTAGAAATAGCGGGGGGCCCTCCTACGAGCAGTACTTC
TRBJ2-7,.,.,TRBV4-3,CASRQDTNSGEQYF,TGCGCCAGCCGCCAAGATACAAACTCGGGCGAGCAGTACTTC
TRBJ1-1,.,.,TRBV6-1,CASSPRGSSMNTEAFF,TGTGCCAGCAGTCCGCGTGGCAGCTCCATGAACACTGAAGCTTTCTTT
TRBJ2-7,few,TRBD1,TRBV4-2,CASSQERGRTYEQYF,TGTGCCAGCAGCCAAGAAAGGGGGCGCACCTACGAGCAGTACTTC
TRBJ2-7,.,.,TRBV6-5,CASSYERLEQYF,TGTGCCAGCAGTTACGAGCGTCTCGAGCAGTACTTC
TRBJ2-7,.,.,TRBV6-2/TRBV6-3,CASSYEAAGEQYF,TGTGCCAGCAGTTACGAGGCGGCGGGGGAGCAGTACTTC